Listed below are T cell receptor beta chains from one sample, sequenced in a study of OX40 agonist ivuxolimab in advanced cancers. Using immunoSEQ multiplex PCR, the repertoire was profiled, and TCRdb retains in-frame clones only, with some absent. The profile covers approximately 160,000 clones, with 94% appearing a single time and about 0.31% taken by the ten largest. Sequences were derived from CD4+ or CD8+ T cells sorted from blood, sampled in a trial of the OX40 agonist ivuxolimab. The receptor source for this set is an adult with an advanced solid tumor such as melanoma, head and neck, liver or kidney cancer. Both conserved end residues are part of each CDR3. Each record gives: V gene, D gene, J gene, clone size, CDR3 protein, CDR3 DNA. D genes are given only for firm matches. Part of the rows lack a size; the others show once, few, many or a class for expanded clones.

v_call: TRBV11-2
d_call: -
j_call: TRBJ2-7
clone_size: once
cdr3_aa: CASSSRTGRVYEQYF
cdr3_nt: TGTGCCAGCAGCTCGAGGACAGGGAGGGTCTACGAGCAGTACTTC

v_call: TRBV6-5
d_call: -
j_call: TRBJ1-5
clone_size: -
cdr3_aa: CASRRTAERNQPQHF
cdr3_nt: TGTGCCAGCAGGAGGACAGCGGAACGCAATCAGCCCCAGCATTTT

v_call: TRBV27
d_call: -
j_call: TRBJ1-2
clone_size: -
cdr3_aa: CASSSVLALYGYTF
cdr3_nt: TGTGCCAGCAGTTCGGTCCTAGCCCTATATGGCTACACCTTC

v_call: TRBV6-5
d_call: TRBD1
j_call: TRBJ2-6
clone_size: few
cdr3_aa: CASSYWTGSGANVLTF
cdr3_nt: TGTGCCAGCAGTTACTGGACAGGGAGTGGGGCCAACGTCCTGACTTTC

v_call: TRBV7-2
d_call: -
j_call: TRBJ1-1
clone_size: -
cdr3_aa: CASSRDSLLEAFF
cdr3_nt: TGTGCCAGCAGCAGAGACAGCCTCCTTGAAGCTTTCTTT

v_call: TRBV4-3
d_call: -
j_call: TRBJ1-6
clone_size: -
cdr3_aa: CASSQARDSYNSPLHF
cdr3_nt: TGCGCCAGCAGCCAAGCTAGGGACTCCTATAATTCACCCCTCCACTTT

v_call: TRBV28
d_call: -
j_call: TRBJ2-7
clone_size: once
cdr3_aa: CASTSGGTSYEQYF
cdr3_nt: TGTGCCAGCACCTCCGGCGGGACCTCCTACGAGCAGTACTTC

v_call: TRBV29-1
d_call: TRBD1
j_call: TRBJ2-7
clone_size: -
cdr3_aa: CSVGDRVGYEQYF
cdr3_nt: TGCAGCGTGGGGGACAGGGTGGGCTACGAGCAGTACTTC

v_call: TRBV14
d_call: -
j_call: TRBJ1-2
clone_size: -
cdr3_aa: CASSQDLIGGYGYTF
cdr3_nt: TGTGCCAGCAGCCAAGATCTTATTGGGGGCTATGGCTACACCTTC

v_call: TRBV7-2
d_call: TRBD1
j_call: TRBJ2-7
clone_size: -
cdr3_aa: CASSLRQGQGTRKSYEQYF
cdr3_nt: TGTGCCAGCAGCTTAAGACAAGGACAGGGGACCCGTAAATCCTACGAGCAGTACTTC

v_call: TRBV5-5
d_call: -
j_call: TRBJ1-3
clone_size: few
cdr3_aa: CASSLSRDGNTIYF
cdr3_nt: TGTGCCAGCAGCTTGTCCAGGGACGGAAACACCATATATTTT

v_call: TRBV6-5
d_call: -
j_call: TRBJ1-2
clone_size: few
cdr3_aa: CASSYRGGYTF
cdr3_nt: TGTGCCAGCAGTTACAGGGGCGGCTACACCTTC

v_call: TRBV30
d_call: -
j_call: TRBJ1-1
clone_size: -
cdr3_aa: CAWSEQGNTEAFF
cdr3_nt: TGTGCCTGGAGTGAACAGGGGAACACTGAAGCTTTCTTT

v_call: TRBV28
d_call: TRBD1
j_call: TRBJ1-2
clone_size: -
cdr3_aa: CASSWTGPNYGYTF
cdr3_nt: TGTGCCAGCAGCTGGACAGGACCTAACTATGGCTACACCTTC

v_call: TRBV7-9
d_call: TRBD1
j_call: TRBJ2-4
clone_size: -
cdr3_aa: CASSQGQGGNIQYF
cdr3_nt: TGTGCCAGCAGCCAGGGACAGGGGGGCAACATTCAGTACTTC

v_call: TRBV19
d_call: -
j_call: TRBJ2-2
clone_size: -
cdr3_aa: CASSRGANTGELFF
cdr3_nt: TGTGCCAGTAGTAGGGGGGCCAACACCGGGGAGCTGTTTTTT

v_call: TRBV28
d_call: -
j_call: TRBJ1-1
clone_size: -
cdr3_aa: CASSLVGAEAFF
cdr3_nt: TGTGCCAGCAGTCTCGTGGGGGCTGAAGCTTTCTTT

v_call: TRBV19
d_call: TRBD1
j_call: TRBJ2-7
clone_size: -
cdr3_aa: CASSRGQGAINYEQYF
cdr3_nt: TGTGCCAGTAGTAGAGGACAGGGGGCGATAAACTACGAGCAGTACTTC

v_call: TRBV28
d_call: -
j_call: TRBJ2-7
clone_size: -
cdr3_aa: CASKTDSPASYEQYF
cdr3_nt: TGTGCCAGCAAGACGGACTCCCCGGCTTCCTACGAGCAGTACTTC

v_call: TRBV18
d_call: TRBD1
j_call: TRBJ2-7
clone_size: -
cdr3_aa: CASSPGQGKQYF
cdr3_nt: TGTGCCAGCTCTCCCGGACAGGGTAAGCAGTACTTC

v_call: TRBV7-3
d_call: TRBD1
j_call: TRBJ2-1
clone_size: once
cdr3_aa: CASSSDRDRGGNEQFF
cdr3_nt: TGTGCCAGCAGCTCCGACCGGGACAGGGGGGGCAATGAGCAGTTCTTC

v_call: TRBV27
d_call: TRBD2
j_call: TRBJ2-7
clone_size: -
cdr3_aa: CASSAPGLAATEQYF
cdr3_nt: TGTGCCAGCAGTGCGCCGGGACTAGCAGCTACCGAGCAGTACTTC

v_call: TRBV6-6
d_call: TRBD1
j_call: TRBJ1-3
clone_size: -
cdr3_aa: CASSRDRGFGNTIYF
cdr3_nt: TGTGCCAGCAGTCGGGACAGGGGGTTTGGAAACACCATATATTTT

v_call: TRBV7-2
d_call: -
j_call: TRBJ1-1
clone_size: -
cdr3_aa: CASSRPVGNTEAFF
cdr3_nt: TGTGCCAGCAGCCGACCGGTCGGGAACACTGAAGCTTTCTTT

v_call: TRBV19
d_call: -
j_call: TRBJ1-4
clone_size: -
cdr3_aa: CASSMRGHYEKLFF
cdr3_nt: TGTGCCAGTAGTATGCGGGGGCACTATGAAAAACTGTTTTTT

v_call: TRBV18
d_call: TRBD1
j_call: TRBJ1-2
clone_size: -
cdr3_aa: CASSPSQGAPEGYTF
cdr3_nt: TGTGCCAGCTCACCAAGTCAGGGGGCCCCTGAAGGCTACACCTTC

v_call: TRBV29-1
d_call: TRBD1
j_call: TRBJ1-2
clone_size: once
cdr3_aa: CSVAQGDYGYTF
cdr3_nt: TGCAGCGTTGCCCAGGGGGACTATGGCTACACCTTC

v_call: TRBV7-6
d_call: -
j_call: TRBJ2-7
clone_size: once
cdr3_aa: CASSLEIVVLGRMNEQYF
cdr3_nt: TGTGCCAGCAGCTTAGAAATCGTAGTTTTGGGCCGAATGAACGAGCAGTACTTC

v_call: TRBV18
d_call: -
j_call: TRBJ2-7
clone_size: -
cdr3_aa: CASSPWSGGSSYEQYF
cdr3_nt: TGTGCCAGCTCACCATGGTCAGGGGGGAGCTCCTACGAGCAGTACTTC

v_call: TRBV14
d_call: TRBD1
j_call: TRBJ1-2
clone_size: few
cdr3_aa: CASSLQGGRGSYTF
cdr3_nt: TGTGCCAGCAGCCTCCAGGGGGGTCGGGGGAGCTACACCTTC

v_call: TRBV5-1
d_call: -
j_call: TRBJ2-7
clone_size: -
cdr3_aa: CASSLEAQGIYEQYF
cdr3_nt: TGCGCCAGCAGCTTGGAAGCCCAGGGGATTTACGAGCAGTACTTC

v_call: TRBV4-1
d_call: TRBD2
j_call: TRBJ2-1
clone_size: -
cdr3_aa: CASSQFLTSGGADEQFF
cdr3_nt: TGCGCCAGCAGCCAATTTCTAACTAGCGGGGGGGCGGATGAGCAGTTCTTC

v_call: TRBV5-8
d_call: -
j_call: TRBJ1-1
clone_size: -
cdr3_aa: CASSLGGSPTEAFF
cdr3_nt: TGTGCCAGCAGCTTGGGCGGGTCCCCCACTGAAGCTTTCTTT

v_call: TRBV6-6
d_call: TRBD1
j_call: TRBJ1-6
clone_size: -
cdr3_aa: CATGGTGSWSPLHF
cdr3_nt: TGTGCCACAGGGGGGACAGGGTCGTGGTCACCCCTCCACTTT

v_call: TRBV30
d_call: -
j_call: TRBJ2-5
clone_size: -
cdr3_aa: CAWSAEAGRSQYF
cdr3_nt: TGTGCCTGGAGTGCAGAAGCGGGCCGGTCCCAGTACTTC

v_call: TRBV7-2
d_call: TRBD2
j_call: TRBJ2-5
clone_size: -
cdr3_aa: CASSANGLAGGPWETQYF
cdr3_nt: TGTGCCAGCAGCGCCAACGGACTAGCGGGGGGGCCGTGGGAGACCCAGTACTTC

v_call: TRBV30
d_call: TRBD2
j_call: TRBJ2-1
clone_size: -
cdr3_aa: CAWRGTSGKNEQFF
cdr3_nt: TGTGCCTGGAGAGGGACTAGCGGGAAAAATGAGCAGTTCTTC

v_call: TRBV27
d_call: TRBD1
j_call: TRBJ1-2
clone_size: -
cdr3_aa: CASRPGQAFYGYTF
cdr3_nt: TGTGCCAGCAGGCCGGGACAGGCGTTCTACGGCTACACCTTC

v_call: TRBV4-3
d_call: -
j_call: TRBJ1-4
clone_size: -
cdr3_aa: CASSSGLWATNEKLFF
cdr3_nt: TGCGCCAGCAGCTCAGGGTTATGGGCAACTAATGAAAAACTGTTTTTT

v_call: TRBV19
d_call: -
j_call: TRBJ1-5
clone_size: few
cdr3_aa: CASRPGGSRNQPQHF
cdr3_nt: TGTGCCAGTAGACCCGGCGGGTCACGCAATCAGCCCCAGCATTTT

v_call: TRBV10-3
d_call: -
j_call: TRBJ1-4
clone_size: -
cdr3_aa: CAISESRQFPSEKLFF
cdr3_nt: TGTGCCATCAGTGAGTCCAGGCAGTTCCCCTCTGAAAAACTGTTTTTT

v_call: TRBV10-1
d_call: TRBD2
j_call: TRBJ2-1
clone_size: -
cdr3_aa: CASSEAGLANKFF
cdr3_nt: TGCGCCAGCAGTGAGGCTGGACTAGCGAATAAGTTCTTC

v_call: TRBV28
d_call: TRBD2
j_call: TRBJ2-7
clone_size: -
cdr3_aa: CASIRVAGGGEQYF
cdr3_nt: TGTGCCAGCATTAGGGTAGCGGGAGGGGGCGAGCAGTACTTC

v_call: TRBV7-6
d_call: -
j_call: TRBJ2-4
clone_size: -
cdr3_aa: CASSRNREDIQYF
cdr3_nt: TGTGCCAGCAGCCGTAACAGGGAGGACATTCAGTACTTC

v_call: TRBV10-1
d_call: TRBD1
j_call: TRBJ2-3
clone_size: -
cdr3_aa: CASSERGVGRGTTDTQYF
cdr3_nt: TGCGCCAGCAGTGAACGGGGCGTCGGCAGGGGGACCACAGATACGCAGTATTTT

v_call: TRBV5-6
d_call: -
j_call: TRBJ2-1
clone_size: -
cdr3_aa: CASSLDGGNVYNEQFF
cdr3_nt: TGTGCCAGCAGCTTGGACGGGGGAAACGTCTACAATGAGCAGTTCTTC